The source of this T cell receptor (beta chain) is a study of blood T cell repertoires in COVID-19. Germline assignment: CDR1 SGHRS and CDR2 YFSETQ. The CDR3 length is 17 residues. After removal of 0 bases from V and 2 bases from J, the junction contained 6 bases not matched to a gene. Participants had their cohort set by participant-reported clinical history. Some clones are missing from TCRdb's copy, which holds only in-frame ones; the method was immunoSEQ multiplex PCR. The table lists approximately 230,000 clones, 87% of them singletons. The chain recombines TRBV5-1 with TRBJ2-2; TRBD2 agrees at 8 bases. The receptor comes from a woman between 25 and 40 years old with acute COVID-19. What was sequenced was PBMCs or T cells enriched from blood (not recorded which). CDR3 region: CASSLVKLAANTGELFF. The CDR3 DNA reads TGCGCCAGCAGCTTGGTTAAACTAGCGGCTAACACCGGGGAGCTGTTTTTT.